These T cell receptor beta chains were read from a single sample in a study of blood T cell repertoires in COVID-19. Assay used: immunoSEQ multiplex PCR; TCRdb lists only in-frame clones, some missing. This table has about 200,000 clones, about 80% appearing once. The material sequenced was peripheral blood. The receptor set was obtained from a human donor with acute or convalescent COVID-19. The donor label of this sample is uncertain. CDR3s include the opening cysteine and the closing phenylalanine or tryptophan. D genes are given only for firm matches. Clone size appears in some rows only: once, few, many, or a class for an expanded clone.

cdr3_length	v_call	clone_size	j_call	d_call	cdr3_aa	cdr3_nt
14	TRBV7-9	NA	TRBJ1-1	NA	CASTLGKGVTEAFF	TGTGCCAGCACTCTGGGGAAGGGAGTCACTGAAGCTTTCTTT
16	TRBV18	NA	TRBJ2-2	TRBD2	CASSPLAGGPGGELFF	TGTGCCAGCTCCCCTCTAGCGGGAGGGCCCGGCGGGGAGCTGTTTTTT
15	TRBV10-3	NA	TRBJ1-1	TRBD1	CAISDMDRANTEAFF	TGTGCCATCAGTGATATGGACAGGGCGAACACTGAAGCTTTCTTT
20	TRBV4-2	NA	TRBJ2-6	TRBD1	CASSRRTGQGETSGANVLTF	TGTGCCAGCAGCCGCCGAACGGGACAGGGAGAAACCTCTGGGGCCAACGTCCTGACTTTC
14	TRBV5-6	NA	TRBJ1-1	NA	CASSLAGGSTEAFF	TGTGCCAGCAGCTTGGCCGGGGGTAGCACTGAAGCTTTCTTT
13	TRBV11-3	NA	TRBJ2-7	NA	CASSSPAEPEQYF	TGTGCCAGCAGCTCGCCGGCGGAGCCCGAGCAGTACTTC
15	TRBV27	few	TRBJ2-2	TRBD1	CASSKGDRGTGELFF	TGTGCCAGCAGTAAGGGAGACAGGGGCACCGGGGAGCTGTTTTTT
13	TRBV11-2	NA	TRBJ1-1	NA	CASSVGENTEAFF	TGTGCCAGCAGTGTAGGGGAGAACACTGAAGCTTTCTTT
14	TRBV15	NA	TRBJ2-7	TRBD2	CATSPLAGASEQYF	TGTGCCACCAGCCCTCTTGCGGGAGCGTCCGAGCAGTACTTC
11	TRBV10-3	NA	TRBJ2-7	NA	CAISDNYEQYF	TGTGCCATCAGTGACAACTACGAGCAGTACTTC
14	TRBV19	NA	TRBJ1-4	NA	CASSIRGINEKLFF	TGTGCCAGTAGTATCCGGGGGATTAATGAAAAACTGTTTTTT
15	TRBV7-3	NA	TRBJ2-5	TRBD2	CASSWGTKPQETQYF	TGTGCCAGCAGCTGGGGGACTAAGCCCCAAGAGACCCAGTACTTC
15	TRBV4-3	NA	TRBJ2-5	NA	CASSQDWGEEETQYF	TGCGCCAGCAGCCAAGATTGGGGGGAAGAAGAGACCCAGTACTTC
16	TRBV6-5	NA	TRBJ2-1	TRBD2	CASSYAGLAGGNEQFF	TGTGCCAGCAGTTACGCGGGACTAGCGGGAGGGAATGAGCAGTTCTTC
14	TRBV28	once	TRBJ2-1	TRBD2	CASSSAGLANEQFF	TGTGCCAGCTCCTCGGCCGGACTAGCAAACGAGCAGTTCTTC
16	TRBV5-1	few	TRBJ1-6	NA	CASAPREGLNNSPLHF	TGCGCCAGCGCCCCCAGAGAGGGCCTCAATAATTCACCCCTCCACTTT
16	TRBV6-1	once	TRBJ2-1	TRBD2	CASSERGTSGNDEQFF	TGTGCCAGCAGTGAACGAGGGACTAGCGGGAACGATGAGCAGTTCTTC
15	TRBV19	NA	TRBJ2-3	NA	CASSMTRVSVDTQYF	TGTGCCAGTAGTATGACGCGGGTTTCGGTAGATACGCAGTATTTT
13	TRBV7-2	NA	TRBJ2-1	NA	CASSLSQGREQFF	TGTGCCAGCAGCTTATCTCAGGGGCGCGAGCAGTTCTTC
13	TRBV6-5	NA	TRBJ1-2	NA	CASSAELNYGYTF	TGTGCCAGCAGCGCCGAGCTCAACTATGGCTACACCTTC
13	TRBV9	NA	TRBJ2-5	NA	CASSVGVWETQYF	TGTGCCAGCAGCGTAGGCGTTTGGGAGACCCAGTACTTC
13	TRBV7-7	NA	TRBJ2-5	TRBD2	CASSLGSGETQYF	TGTGCCAGCAGCTTAGGTAGCGGGGAGACCCAGTACTTC
11	TRBV28	NA	TRBJ1-1	NA	CASNKNTEAFF	TGTGCCAGCAATAAGAACACTGAAGCTTTCTTT
16	TRBV11-3	few	TRBJ1-1	TRBD1	CASSPGTGTGNTEAFF	TGTGCCAGCAGCCCGGGGACAGGGACAGGGAACACTGAAGCTTTCTTT
14	TRBV20-1	NA	TRBJ2-5	TRBD2	CSASATSGTSPQYF	TGCAGTGCTAGTGCCACTAGCGGAACGTCGCCCCAGTACTTC
12	TRBV3-1/TRBV3-2	NA	TRBJ2-2	TRBD1	CASSQGAGGLFF	TGTGCCAGCAGCCAAGGGGCAGGGGGACTGTTTTTT
12	TRBV6-5	NA	TRBJ2-3	TRBD2	CASSSGLAGEYF	TGTGCCAGCAGTTCTGGCCTAGCGGGAGAGTATTTT
13	TRBV6-6	NA	TRBJ1-1	NA	CASSSAQGTEAFF	TGTGCCAGCAGCTCCGCCCAGGGTACTGAAGCTTTCTTT
12	TRBV24-1	NA	TRBJ2-7	NA	CATSDFSGEQYF	TGTGCCACCAGTGATTTCAGCGGCGAGCAGTACTTC
12	TRBV7-9	NA	TRBJ1-2	NA	CASSSGPDGYTF	TGTGCCAGCAGCTCCGGTCCTGATGGCTACACCTTC
15	TRBV5-1	once	TRBJ2-1	NA	CASSLVANRGNEQFF	TGCGCCAGCAGCTTGGTGGCTAATAGGGGCAATGAGCAGTTCTTC
15	TRBV19	NA	TRBJ1-5	NA	CASSMGRFSNQPQHF	TGTGCCAGTAGTATGGGCAGATTTAGCAATCAGCCCCAGCATTTT
14	TRBV6-5	NA	TRBJ1-1	NA	CASRREEGPTEAFF	TGTGCCAGCAGGCGGGAGGAGGGGCCAACTGAAGCTTTCTTT
14	TRBV27	NA	TRBJ1-3	NA	CASSSRSSGNTIYF	TGTGCCAGCAGTTCTCGGAGCTCTGGAAACACCATATATTTT
12	TRBV9	NA	TRBJ1-1	TRBD1	CASSARQGSAFF	TGTGCCAGCAGCGCCAGACAGGGATCAGCTTTCTTT
17	TRBV27	NA	TRBJ1-5	NA	CASSLSGGNLINQPQHF	TGTGCCAGCAGTTTATCGGGAGGGAACCTCATCAATCAGCCCCAGCATTTT
14	TRBV7-2	once	TRBJ2-7	TRBD1	CASSWGTGPYEQYF	TGTGCCAGCAGCTGGGGGACAGGTCCCTACGAGCAGTACTTC
15	TRBV9	NA	TRBJ2-3	NA	CASSVVGRSTDTQYF	TGTGCCAGCAGCGTAGTGGGGAGGAGCACAGATACGCAGTATTTT
16	TRBV25-1	NA	TRBJ2-5	NA	CASSDGLRTVQETQYF	TGTGCCAGCAGTGATGGCCTACGGACAGTCCAAGAGACCCAGTACTTC
16	TRBV3-1/TRBV3-2	NA	TRBJ1-1	NA	CASSRLGGEVGTEAFF	TGTGCCAGCAGCCGCCTTGGGGGGGAGGTGGGGACTGAAGCTTTCTTT
13	TRBV6-5	NA	TRBJ1-2	TRBD1	CASSPGQSYGYTF	TGTGCCAGCAGCCCGGGACAGAGCTATGGCTACACCTTC
16	TRBV5-1	few	TRBJ2-7	NA	CASSLGRAGGSYEQYF	TGCGCCAGCAGCTTGGGGAGGGCAGGGGGCTCCTACGAGCAGTACTTC
16	TRBV28	NA	TRBJ1-1	NA	CASSQPSQGKFAEAFF	TGTGCCAGCAGTCAACCTTCACAGGGCAAATTCGCTGAAGCTTTCTTT
17	TRBV11-2	NA	TRBJ1-1	TRBD1	CASSSNRGPGSNTEAFF	TGTGCCAGCAGCTCCAACAGGGGACCCGGGTCCAACACTGAAGCTTTCTTT
13	TRBV27	NA	TRBJ1-2	NA	CASSFRTEGRYTF	TGTGCCAGCAGTTTTCGGACAGAGGGCCGCTACACCTTC
19	TRBV5-4	NA	TRBJ2-2	TRBD1	CASSLSPLLRQGNTGELFF	TGTGCCAGCAGCTTGTCCCCATTACTACGACAGGGGAACACCGGGGAGCTGTTTTTT
14	TRBV6-5	NA	TRBJ2-1	TRBD1	CASSYSTGPWEQFF	TGTGCCAGCAGTTACTCGACAGGGCCTTGGGAGCAGTTCTTC